These 29 T cell receptor beta chains came from one sample sequenced in a study of blood T cells in healthy people across ages. Then a second PCR, running roughly 7 to 12 cycles, was carried out with a sample-barcoded 5' primer and a J-beta primer mix. One entry per CDR3 protein, called by TCRdb with MiXCR from the 5' RACE reads. Of some 1,500,000 distinct CDR3 sequences detected, less than 45% appear once; the ten largest clones hold roughly 3.7%. Material: blood. The receptors come from a woman in her late teens or twenties in good health.

The table lists this clonotype with a few counts. The CDR3 DNA reads as TGTGCCACCAGTGACGGCGGCTACAATGAGCAGTTCTTC. Translating gives CATSDGGYNEQFF. V and J are TRBV24-1 and TRBJ2-1; no clear D gene. Looked up from germline, CDR1 is KGHDR and CDR2 is SFDVKD. The CDR3 runs 13 residues. The germline V and J ends were trimmed by 4 bases and 3 bases, with 6 bases remaining between them.

The chain recombines TRBV7-9 with TRBJ1-2; D might be TRBD1 (6 bases). The CDR3 is made up of 14 amino acids. The ends were cut back, 5 bases at V and 4 bases at J, with 14 bases in the middle. The germline V gene has CDR1 SEHNR and CDR2 FQNEAQ (reference sequence). The CDR3 sequence: CASSVAGAGYGYTF. DNA of the CDR3: TGTGCCAGCAGCGTTGCAGGGGCAGGCTATGGCTACACCTTC.

This chain uses TRBV25-1 with TRBJ2-1; D uncertain. V lost 8 bases, J lost 0 bases, and 14 bases lay in between. Per germline, CDR1 MGHDK and CDR2 SYGVNS. The length of the CDR3 is 15 residues. The CDR3 region has the DNA TGTGCCAGCGGCGAGGCGACAAGCTCCTACAATGAGCAGTTCTTC. It specifies CASGEATSSYNEQFF.

Only a few counts were recorded for this clonotype. The chain links TRBV30 to TRBJ1-2; D is unclear. Trimming left V 2 bases short and J 6 bases short, with 4 bases between. CDR3 length: 10 residues. Germline loops: CDR1 GTSNPN, CDR2 SVGIG (reference sequence). CDR3: CAWSSDGYTF. The CDR3 coding sequence is TGTGCCTGGAGTAGCGATGGCTACACCTTC.

This clonotype was recorded at least ten times. V usage is TRBV12-3 or TRBV12-4 and J usage is TRBJ2-1, with unresolved D. V shed 6 bases and J shed 4 bases, with 10 bases lying between them. CDR3 length equals 13 residues. CDR3: CASSLANYNEQFF. DNA for the CDR3: TGTGCCAGCAGCTTGGCAAATTACAATGAGCAGTTCTTC.

This clonotype has just a few counts. The chain uses TRBV4-3 and TRBJ2-1, with TRBD1 matching over 7 bases. The V segment lost 4 bases and the J segment 10 bases; nucleotides outside the gene matches: 4. CDR1 and CDR2 from the germline V gene are LGHNA and YSLEER. This CDR3 comprises 12 residues. Here the CDR3 reads CASSRRDREQFF. In nucleotides, the CDR3 is TGCGCCAGCAGCCGCCGGGACAGAGAGCAGTTCTTC.

The chain combines TRBV7-6 with TRBJ2-5; D tentatively fits TRBD1 or TRBD2 (6 bases each). This CDR3 spans 14 amino acids. Germline-derived CDR1 and CDR2 are SGHVS and FNYEAQ. The V end lost 2 bases, the J end lost 11 bases, and 18 bases lay between the germline ends. The CDR3 DNA sequence: TGTGCCAGCAGCTTAATTCTGCGTGCGGGGACACAGTACTTC. The encoded protein is CASSLILRAGTQYF.

The J gene is TRBJ1-6, the V gene TRBV27; D perhaps matches TRBD1 (5 bases). Trimming shortened V by 5 bases and J by 9 bases, and 11 bases separated the two germline ends. Germline V gene lookup returns CDR1 MNHEY and CDR2 SMNVEV (reference sequence). The CDR3 length is 13 residues. The CDR3 DNA follows: TGTGCCAGCAGTCAGGGAACGGGTTCACCCCTCCACTTT. This gives the protein CASSQGTGSPLHF.

The chain is built from TRBV9 and TRBJ1-2; D uncertain. Trimming removed 3 bases at V and 5 bases at J, with 11 bases between. The germline CDR1 and CDR2 sequences are SGDLS and YYNGEE. The CDR3 totals 13 residues. CDR3 loop: CASSAPGEYGYTF. The DNA for the CDR3 is TGTGCCAGCAGCGCCCCGGGAGAGTATGGCTACACCTTC.

In DNA form, the CDR3 reads TGTGCCAGCAGCCAATCATACAGGGGGAACGTTCAGCCCCAGCATTTT. It codes for CASSQSYRGNVQPQHF. This sequence joins TRBV4-2 and TRBJ1-5; 8 positions match TRBD1. The CDR3 is made up of 16 amino acids. V shed 2 bases, J shed 6 bases, and the junction held 9 bases outside the gene matches. The germline gives CDR1 LGHNA, CDR2 YNFKEQ.

This clonotype has ten or more counts. The chain's CDR3 is CASSTLAGGSYNEQFF. CDR3 DNA: TGTGCCAGCAGCACTCTAGCGGGGGGCTCCTACAATGAGCAGTTCTTC. The chain has TRBV2 and TRBJ2-1; TRBD2 matches at 11 bases. The germline V gene encodes CDR1 SNHLY and CDR2 FYNNEI. The CDR3 is 16 amino acids. Losses at the gene ends were 6 bases for V and 0 bases for J; bases not matched to a gene: 4.

This sequence joins TRBV12-3 or TRBV12-4 and TRBJ2-3, with TRBD2 matching 8 bases. The CDR3 runs to 19 residues. V trimming: 3 bases; J trimming: 0 bases; junction bases outside the gene matches: 14. The CDR3 here is CASSFGREHRGRSTDTQYF. The CDR3 DNA is TGTGCCAGCAGTTTCGGGAGGGAACACCGAGGGCGTAGCACAGATACGCAGTATTTT.

V gene TRBV27 combines with J gene TRBJ2-3; 13 bases line up with TRBD2. V lost 2 bases, J lost 0 bases, and 5 bases stayed unmatched. Germline V gives CDR1 MNHEY, CDR2 SMNVEV (reference sequence). This CDR3 region has 18 residues. CDR3 coding DNA: TGTGCCAGCAGTTTACGGCTGACTAGCGGGAGGAGCACAGATACGCAGTATTTT. It encodes CASSLRLTSGRSTDTQYF.

This clonotype was counted only a few times. V gene TRBV27 combines with J gene TRBJ1-6; D not certain. The V end was cut by 9 bases, the J end by 6 bases, with 21 bases between. CDR3 size: 16 residues. Germline V CDR1 and CDR2: MNHEY, SMNVEV (reference sequence). CDR3 nucleotides: TGTGCCAGTAAAGGCGGTCTCTTGGCCTTTAATTCACCCCTCCACTTT. Translated, it gives CASKGGLLAFNSPLHF.

The chain links TRBV3-1 to TRBJ1-1, with D maybe TRBD1 (5 bases). The germline gives CDR1 LGHDT, CDR2 YNNKEL (reference sequence). The germline V and J ends were trimmed by 2 bases and 5 bases, with 12 bases remaining between them. The CDR3 consists of 14 residues. The CDR3 DNA follows: TGTGCCAGCAGCCAATTGTTAGAGGGGACTGAAGCTTTCTTT. Protein product: CASSQLLEGTEAFF.

This clonotype was counted a few times. CDR3 sequence (DNA): TGTGCCAGCCGTAAACTAGCGGCTTCCACAGATACGCAGTATTTT. Protein: CASRKLAASTDTQYF. This chain links TRBV7-2 with TRBJ2-3; 8 positions agree with TRBD2. Trimming removed 8 bases from V and 2 bases from J; junction bases left unmatched: 9. The CDR3 consists of 15 residues. The V gene's germline CDR1 is SGHTA and CDR2 FQGNSA.

The chain uses TRBV7-2 and TRBJ2-3; D gene uncertain. There are 14 residues in the CDR3. Germline-derived CDR1 and CDR2 are SGHTA and FQGNSA. V gave up 3 bases and J gave up 8 bases, with 15 bases separating them. The CDR3 sequence is CASSFPPVPPTQYF. The CDR3 DNA reads as TGTGCCAGCAGCTTCCCCCCTGTGCCGCCTACGCAGTATTTT.

This clonotype was observed once. The genes are TRBV4-2 and TRBJ2-5, with TRBD1 as a possible D gene (5 bases). The end of the DNA is better explained by TRBJ2-1, so the J call may be wrong. CDR1 is LGHNA, CDR2 YNFKEQ, per germline. The length of the CDR3 is 13 residues. This CDR3 is CASNGVGQETQFF. CDR3 sequence (DNA): TGTGCCAGCAATGGTGTAGGACAAGAGACCCAGTTCTTC.

V usage is TRBV5-5 and J usage is TRBJ2-7; D is uncertain. The V gene lost 0 bases and the J gene lost 0 bases, with 7 bases spanning the gap. CDR1 is SGHKS and CDR2 is YYEKEE in the germline V gene (reference sequence). The CDR3 is 14 residues long. The CDR3 here is CASSLGVASYEQYF. The DNA for the CDR3 is TGTGCCAGCAGCTTGGGCGTCGCCTCCTACGAGCAGTACTTC.

The genes are TRBV29-1 and TRBJ1-2; D might be TRBD1 (5 bases). The V end was cut by 3 bases, the J end by 2 bases, with 13 bases between. The CDR3 is made up of 14 amino acids. Germline V lookup: CDR1 SQVTM, CDR2 ANQGSEA. The CDR3 region has the DNA TGCAGCGTTGAGGTGGGGGAAACCAACTATGGCTACACCTTC. The encoded protein is CSVEVGETNYGYTF.

This clonotype was detected a few times. J is TRBJ2-3 and V is TRBV10-3; D may be TRBD1 or TRBD2 (5 bases each). There are 14 residues in the CDR3. The germline gives CDR1 ENHRY, CDR2 SYGVKD. V was cut by 6 bases and J by 10 bases, with 20 bases left in between. Written as DNA, the CDR3 is TGTGCCATCAGGGGGGAGAGCGACTCTGTTGCGCAGTATTTT. Protein product: CAIRGESDSVAQYF.

This chain uses TRBV9 with TRBJ2-1; D might be TRBD2 (6 bases). The germline gives CDR1 SGDLS, CDR2 YYNGEE. Trimming removed 4 bases at V and 4 bases at J, with 15 bases between. This CDR3 is built from 15 residues. CDR3 DNA sequence: TGTGCCAGCAGCTTCGAGAGCGGGCCATACAATGAGCAGTTCTTC. This translates into CASSFESGPYNEQFF.

This clonotype showed up just a few times. The chain carries TRBV12-3 or TRBV12-4 and TRBJ2-1; D remains ambiguous. This CDR3 has 12 residues. V gave up 2 bases and J gave up 6 bases, with 5 bases separating them. The CDR3 DNA is TGTGCCAGCAGTTTACCGGCCAATGAGCAGTTCTTC. Translated, it gives CASSLPANEQFF.

This chain uses TRBV7-2 with TRBJ2-7, with 7 nucleotides matching TRBD1. From germline, CDR1 is SGHTA and CDR2 FQGNSA. V dropped 5 bases and J dropped 3; count of bases not matched to a gene: 10. This CDR3 spans 15 amino acids. CDR3 nucleotide sequence: TGTGCCAGCAGCGCCTGGGACAGTTTGAACTACGAGCAGTACTTC. As protein: CASSAWDSLNYEQYF.

This sequence joins TRBV24-1 and TRBJ2-1; D is possibly TRBD2 (5 bases). V lost 6 bases to trimming and J lost 6 bases, with 14 bases between them. The CDR3 is made up of 14 amino acids. Germline-derived CDR1 and CDR2 are KGHDR and SFDVKD. The CDR3 nucleotides read TGTGCCACCAGTCCCCAGACTAACACCAATGAGCAGTTCTTC. This sequence encodes CATSPQTNTNEQFF.

The V and J genes are TRBV6-5 and TRBJ2-7, with D perhaps assigned TRBD1 or TRBD2 (6 bases each). In germline, CDR1 is MNHEY, CDR2 SVGAGI. V lost 7 bases to trimming and J lost 1 base, with 17 bases between them. The CDR3 has 15 residues. The CDR3 loop is CASKISGGGSYEQYF. The CDR3 DNA sequence: TGTGCCAGCAAGATCTCCGGGGGCGGATCCTACGAGCAGTACTTC.

The sample holds one count of this clonotype. The chain uses TRBV7-2 and TRBJ2-3; D possibly corresponds to TRBD1 (6 bases). Trimming stripped 5 bases from V and 1 base from J, with 19 bases between. Germline values: CDR1 SGHTA, CDR2 FQGNSA. The length of the CDR3 is 17 residues. In nucleotides, the CDR3 is TGTGCCAGCAGCCTCTGGTTGTACTCAGGGGGCACAGATACGCAGTATTTT. This encodes CASSLWLYSGGTDTQYF.

The CDR3 spells CSARNWGNYGYTF. The CDR3 DNA sequence: TGCAGTGCTAGAAACTGGGGGAACTATGGCTACACCTTC. The chain recombines TRBV20-1 with TRBJ1-2; the D gene is possibly TRBD1 (5 bases). Trimming pared 2 bases from V and 2 bases from J, leaving 9 bases between. This CDR3 is built from 13 residues. Germline V gene lookup returns CDR1 DFQATT and CDR2 SNEGSKA (reference sequence).

This chain joins TRBV19 and TRBJ2-7; either TRBD1 or TRBD2 may fit D (5 bases each). V shed 6 bases and J shed 3 bases, with 12 bases lying between them. The CDR3 runs 13 residues. Germline CDR1 reads LNHDA; CDR2 reads SQIVND (reference sequence). The CDR3 region has the DNA TGTGCCAGTAGCCCGGGACGGTACTACGAGCAGTACTTC. Translation: CASSPGRYYEQYF.